This T cell receptor (beta chain) emerged from a study of cytomegalovirus exposure and HLA in healthy donors. CDR3 length: 13 residues. The V segment lost 6 bases and the J segment 2 bases; nucleotides outside the gene matches: 2. Per the germline V gene, CDR1 is MNHEY and CDR2 is SVGAGI. The PCR employed 60 Vbeta primers together with 13 Jbeta primers. The assay was immunoSEQ multiplex PCR, and TCRdb's table has in-frame clones only and misses some. This sample carries 150,000 to 200,000 clones, approximately 71% of them seen once, and the ten largest clones take over 4%. The source material was PBMCs. This TCR came from a male donor in good health and CMV-seronegative. This chain joins TRBV6-5 and TRBJ2-3, with TRBD2 identical over 7 bases. The CDR3 sequence is CASSGLDTDTQYF. In nucleotides, the CDR3 is TGTGCCAGCAGCGGACTAGACACAGATACGCAGTATTTT.